This T cell receptor (beta chain) was recovered during a study of T cells in Graves' hyperthyroidism and ophthalmopathy. Across the study: The initial diagnosis was the point when peripheral blood was collected, ahead of any treatment.

This CDR3 comprises 18 residues. The V and J ends lost 5 bases and 0 bases respectively, with 23 bases between them. The germline V gene has CDR1 GTSNPN and CDR2 SVGIG (reference sequence). Overall study findings and caveats: Classification by a 13 V-J model distinguished ophthalmopathy from stable hyperthyroidism. Model output signaled ophthalmopathy a median around 5.9 months ahead of onset.

Amplification targeted TCR beta CDR3 regions from RNA transcripts. Carried out on the TCR CDR3, a first-round RT-PCR used the HTBI primer set. A single record per CDR3 protein comes from TCRdb applying MiXCR to the multiplex PCR reads. The table has about 350,000 distinct CDR3 sequences, about a sixth seen once. The diagnoses drew upon clinical symptoms, serum thyroxine and TRAb, thyroid ultrasound and orbital computed tomography. This clonotype was counted at least ten times. Its antigen is undetermined. The rearrangement joins TRBV30 to TRBJ1-3; a possible D gene is TRBD1 (6 bases). The sequenced material came from blood. The TCR sequence derives from a middle-aged woman with Graves' ophthalmopathy. The CDR3: CAWAQKRSTGISGNTIYF. The CDR3 bases are TGTGCCTGGGCCCAAAAACGATCGACAGGCATCTCTGGAAACACCATATATTTT.